These T cell receptor beta chains were read from a single sample in a study of Tregs in tolerant kidney transplant recipients. The assay was immunoSEQ multiplex PCR, and TCRdb's table has in-frame clones only and misses some. The data show 85,000 to 95,000 clones, with more than 90% seen just once and over 4% held by the top ten. Specimen: CD8+ T cells from blood. The origin of the receptors is a human donor in good health. CDR3s leave out the opening cysteine and the closing phenylalanine or tryptophan. D genes are given only for firm matches.

D	V	length	CDR3
NA	TRBV27	10	ASRSARETQY
NA	TRBV9	12	ASSALDRNTEAF
TRBD2	TRBV11-2	13	ASRPSGGASYEQY
NA	TRBV7-9	13	ASSPELGSGYGQY
TRBD2	TRBV10-2	14	ASAQTSGDFTDTQY
NA	TRBV6-5	13	ASSYSPGGGYGYT
NA	TRBV27	12	ASSPISANQPQH
TRBD2	TRBV11-2	15	ASSLGRLADTYNEQF
TRBD2	TRBV5-1	15	ASSLDGTSPSYNEQF
TRBD1	TRBV28	13	ASSSGGSVDNEQF
NA	TRBV2	12	ASSDGVLRSEAF
NA	TRBV5-4	13	ASSSQRQTSYEQY
NA	TRBV7-9	12	ASSADSPRETQY
NA	TRBV7-9	14	ASSYSLVSHSYEQY
NA	TRBV21-1	12	ASSKGTTNYGYT
NA	TRBV19	13	ASSIGGGLAREAF
NA	TRBV25-1	15	ASSESPYSSAGNTIY
NA	TRBV7-8	12	ASSLGGGLETQY
TRBD2	TRBV4-1	12	ASSQLAGADTQY
NA	TRBV7-9	12	ASSLESSFYGYT
NA	TRBV6-1	13	ASSEAQDSTYPQY
NA	TRBV29-1	11	SVREDSNQPQH
NA	TRBV19	15	ASSIDLETGNTDTQY
NA	TRBV7-8	11	AAHRGPRETQY
NA	TRBV11-2	14	ASSLDRADTTDTQY
TRBD2	TRBV5-1	16	ASSLGAVAGVFRNEQF
NA	TRBV10-2	9	ASSRTGELF
TRBD2	TRBV6-1	11	ATQGGTSYEQF
TRBD1	TRBV2	15	ASSEALLGQGAIEQF
NA	TRBV13	14	ASSLRQLATNEKLF